The rows below give T cell receptor beta chains drawn from one sample of a study of beta chain features in type 1 diabetes. Sequenced by immunoSEQ multiplex PCR; TCRdb stores in-frame clones only, minus some. This table holds about 150,000 clones, 11% found once. Sequenced sample: central memory CD4+ T cells from blood. The receptor source for this set is a man between 18 and 35 years old in good health. The conserved cysteine and the conserved F or W are not part of the CDR3 here.

j_call v_call cdr3_aa
TRBJ2-1 TRBV28 ASLAVSYNEQF
TRBJ1-1 TRBV28 ASSFSDRRRLLV
TRBJ2-3 TRBV5-4 ASSVTALSDTQY
TRBJ2-7 TRBV4-2 ASSPGPSENEQY
TRBJ1-2 TRBV30 AWTASDNSYGYT
TRBJ2-1 TRBV7-2 ASSPGRGEQF
TRBJ1-5 TRBV9 ASSVGSGRNQPQH
TRBJ2-1 TRBV7-9 ASHFGAGGIGEQF
TRBJ2-5 TRBV4-3 ASSQESAPEGTQY
TRBJ2-4 TRBV4-1 ASSQDGGELAKNIQY
TRBJ2-4 TRBV4-3 ASSQDWTGGINIQY
TRBJ1-3 TRBV13 ASSFRNSGNTIY
TRBJ2-3 TRBV4-1 ASSPGVQRELRDTQY
TRBJ2-3 TRBV11-2 ASSPQIEQY
TRBJ2-7 TRBV7-2 ASSSRTSGMYEQY
TRBJ2-5 TRBV7-2 ASSFRGQGQETQY
TRBJ1-1 TRBV28 ASGRIGTGSTEAF
TRBJ2-7 TRBV28 ASTTMGRSGGFGHEQY
TRBJ1-6 TRBV27 ASSLRTGGASYNSPLH
TRBJ2-2 TRBV9 ASSFSPEGTGELF
TRBJ2-7 TRBV4-1 ASGYVTGHLYEQY
TRBJ1-1 TRBV7-6 ASSLEGIEAF
TRBJ2-4 TRBV12-2 ASRLLAVAKNIQY
TRBJ2-5 TRBV5-4 ASSLKISQETQY
TRBJ2-7 TRBV7-2 ASSFAGTPSEQY
TRBJ1-2 TRBV6-6 ASSATGTGFVGYT
TRBJ1-2 TRBV4-3 ASSHHDSNYGYT
TRBJ2-1 TRBV7-2 ASSSAGLAGGNEQF
TRBJ2-5 TRBV5-1 ASSLTTGLETQY
TRBJ2-5 TRBV4-2 ASSHLERGETQY
TRBJ2-1 TRBV19 ASSSGTLRNEQF
TRBJ2-1 TRBV29-1 SGQSLAGRNEQF
TRBJ2-3 TRBV11-3 ASSLDRPSSTDTQY
TRBJ1-5 TRBV10-3 AISEVPGNQPQH
TRBJ2-4 TRBV7-2 ASSLVQKIQY
TRBJ2-5 TRBV30 AWTWGGPQETQY
TRBJ2-7 TRBV28 ASSRATQGLYEQY
TRBJ2-1 TRBV11-2 ASSLGVDSTYEQF
TRBJ2-1 TRBV7-2 ASTFSTVNNEQF
TRBJ2-7 TRBV18 ASSQQGYEQY